The T cell receptor beta chain under discussion was sequenced for a study of blood T cell repertoires in COVID-19. The wider study: T cells, B-cell-depleted T cells, or PBMCs provided the cDNA or gDNA that served as material.

Sequencing used immunoSEQ multiplex PCR; TCRdb keeps in-frame clones, though not all of them. The sample yields 80,000 to 95,000 clones, about 89% seen once. In germline, CDR1 is LNHDA, CDR2 SQIVND (reference sequence). The CDR3 has 15 residues. V lost 8 bases and J 0 bases, leaving 13 bases between the germline ends. The receptor was derived from a human donor with active COVID-19. The donor label of this sample is uncertain. The source material was peripheral blood. The chain employs TRBV19 and TRBJ2-2; maybe TRBD2 (7 bases). The CDR3 nucleotides are TGTGCCAGTGGGGGCGGGGGACCGAACACCGGGGAGCTGTTTTTT. It is translated as CASGGGGPNTGELFF.